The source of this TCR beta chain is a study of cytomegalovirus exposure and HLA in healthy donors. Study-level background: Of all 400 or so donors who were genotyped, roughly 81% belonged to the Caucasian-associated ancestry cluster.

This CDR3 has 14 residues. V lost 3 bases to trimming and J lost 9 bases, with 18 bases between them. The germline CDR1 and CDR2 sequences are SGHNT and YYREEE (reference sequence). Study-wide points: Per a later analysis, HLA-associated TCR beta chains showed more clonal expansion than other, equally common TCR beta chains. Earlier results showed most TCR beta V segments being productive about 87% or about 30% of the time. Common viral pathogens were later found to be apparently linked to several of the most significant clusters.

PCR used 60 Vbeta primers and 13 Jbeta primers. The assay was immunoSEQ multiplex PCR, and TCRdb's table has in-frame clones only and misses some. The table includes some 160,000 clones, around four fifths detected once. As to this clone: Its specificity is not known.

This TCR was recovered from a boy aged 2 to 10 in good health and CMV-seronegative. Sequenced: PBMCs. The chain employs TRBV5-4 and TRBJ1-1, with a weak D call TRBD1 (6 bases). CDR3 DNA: TGTGCCAGCAGCTCCGGACAGCACGACAAACAAGCTTTCTTT. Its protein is CASSSGQHDKQAFF.